The sequence of this T cell receptor beta chain was determined in a study of blood T cell repertoires in COVID-19. Turning to the study itself: Sites in the United States, Italy and Spain provided acute and convalescent COVID-19 samples. Sources were T cells, B-cell-depleted T cells, or PBMCs; the material itself was cDNA or gDNA.

TCRdb's copy holds only in-frame clones and misses some; the assay was immunoSEQ multiplex PCR. Of about 280,000 clones listed, around 90% are singletons. Germline assignment: CDR1 MDHEN and CDR2 SYDVKM. This CDR3 comprises 13 residues. V was cut by 2 bases and J by 4 bases, with 8 bases left in between. The rearrangement links TRBV28 to TRBJ1-1; TRBD1 is a possible D gene (5 bases). The receptor's source is a woman aged 40-49 years who had recovered from COVID-19. Sequencing used peripheral blood. In DNA form, the CDR3 reads TGTGCCAGCAGTTTACAGGGAGGCACTGAAGCTTTCTTT. Translated, it gives CASSLQGGTEAFF. The full variable domain, rest sourced from reference TRBV28 and TRBJ1-1, is DVKVTQSSRYLVKRTGEKVFLECVQDMDHENMFWYRQDPGLGLRLIYFSYDVKMKEKGDIPEGYSVSREKKERFSLILESASTNQTSMYLCASSLQGGTEAFFGQGTRLTVV.